The 29 T cell receptor beta chains in this list originate from one sample, sequenced in a study of cytomegalovirus exposure and HLA in healthy donors. Amplification used 60 Vbeta primers and 13 Jbeta primers. Assay used: immunoSEQ multiplex PCR; TCRdb lists only in-frame clones, some missing. The sample comprises fewer than 250,000 clones, just under 75% of which are singletons, and about 3.1% rests with the top ten. The sequenced sample consisted of PBMCs. The receptors shown here come from a woman aged 25 to 45 in good health and CMV-seropositive.

Remarks on this clone: One end of the junction fails to match germline, which may point to a read error. At the DNA level, this CDR3 is encoded by other sequences in the same sample as well. The chain has TRBV7-9 and TRBJ1-1; 9 nucleotides agree with TRBD1. The CDR3 has 14 residues. CDR1 and CDR2 from the germline V gene are SEHNR and FQNEAQ (reference sequence). This CDR3 reads CASSSDRGDTEAFF. The CDR3 DNA follows: TGTGCCAGCAGCTCGGACAGGGGAGACACTGAAGCCTTCTTT.

This clone was counted only a few times. J is TRBJ1-1 and V is TRBV2; 7 positions agree with TRBD1. The CDR3 covers 14 residues. V shed 6 bases and J 5 bases; nucleotides not matched to a gene: 9. Germline loops: CDR1 SNHLY, CDR2 FYNNEI. The CDR3 sequence is CASSPGQVVTEAFF. The CDR3 coding sequence is TGTGCCAGCAGCCCAGGACAGGTGGTGACTGAAGCTTTCTTT.

The rearrangement joins TRBV6-6 to TRBJ1-2; maybe TRBD1 (6 bases). The CDR3 extends over 13 amino acids. The germline V gene has CDR1 MNHNY and CDR2 SVGAGI (reference sequence). V was pared by 6 bases and J by 5 bases, with 13 bases between. CDR3 DNA: TGTGCCAGCAGCCCCGGACAGATGTATGGCTACACCTTC. Protein sequence: CASSPGQMYGYTF.

There are a few counts of this clone. The V call is TRBV25-1, the J call TRBJ1-4; weak D call: TRBD1 (5 bases). CDR1 MGHDK and CDR2 SYGVNS come from the germline V gene. The CDR3 spans 14 residues. Between the trimmed V and J ends, which lost 3 bases and 7 bases, there was a span of 12 bases. The CDR3 loop reads CASSDAGGGEKLFF. The CDR3 coding sequence is TGTGCCAGCAGTGATGCCGGGGGTGGTGAAAAACTGTTTTTT.

This chain uses TRBV7-9 with TRBJ2-4; 11 nucleotides line up with TRBD1. CDR1 and CDR2 (germline): SEHNR, FQNEAQ (reference sequence). There are 14 residues in the CDR3. J was trimmed by 8 bases and V by 5 bases; bases with no gene match: 5. The CDR3 sequence: CASSPGQGADIQYF. The DNA for the CDR3 is TGTGCCAGCAGCCCCGGACAGGGGGCAGACATTCAGTACTTC.

This clone was seen only once. The chain links TRBV27 to TRBJ2-1; 9 positions match TRBD2. V was pared by 2 bases and J by 8 bases, with 7 bases of the junction left unmatched. Germline CDR1 MNHEY, CDR2 SMNVEV (reference sequence). The CDR3 runs to 15 residues. The CDR3 spells CASSLIAGEWDEQFF. The CDR3 DNA sequence: TGTGCCAGCAGTTTAATAGCGGGAGAATGGGATGAGCAGTTCTTC.

The rearrangement uses TRBV6-5 and TRBJ1-2, with D maybe TRBD1 (6 bases). Trimming took off 6 bases at V and 6 bases at J, with 11 bases between the two ends. The CDR3 has 12 amino acids. In germline, CDR1 is MNHEY, CDR2 SVGAGI. The chain's CDR3 is CASRSTGNGYTF. The CDR3 coding sequence is TGTGCCAGCAGGTCCACAGGGAATGGCTACACCTTC.

This clone has a single count. Relative to the germline gene, one junction end is altered; a read error may explain this. This chain links TRBV5-1 with TRBJ1-4, with 9 bases that match TRBD1. The CDR3 sequence is 20 residues long. The germline CDR1 and CDR2 sequences are SGHRS and YFSETQ. CDR3 residues: CASSSKQGAGILLSGEKPFF. In nucleotides, the CDR3 is TGCGCCAGCAGCTCCAAACAGGGGGCAGGGATCCTCCTCTCTGGTGAAAAACCGTTTTTT.

The chain recombines TRBV6-4 with TRBJ2-1; 10 bases fit TRBD2. After removal of 0 bases from V and 10 bases from J, the junction contained 6 bases not matched to a gene. Germline loops: CDR1 MRHNA, CDR2 SNTAGT. The CDR3 extends over 15 amino acids. The CDR3 reads CASSDSASGGGEQFF. The CDR3 DNA follows: TGTGCCAGCAGTGACTCGGCTAGCGGGGGAGGGGAGCAGTTCTTC.

The V gene is TRBV6-1, the J gene TRBJ2-2; TRBD1 might be the D (6 bases). Germline assignment: CDR1 MNHNS and CDR2 SASEGT. With 4 bases removed from V and 3 bases from J, the gap between germline ends came to 6 bases. CDR3 length equals 13 residues. The CDR3 spells CASSGTDTGELFF. In DNA, the CDR3 is TGTGCCAGCAGTGGGACAGACACCGGGGAGCTGTTTTTT.

This clone was detected once. CDR3 sequence reads: CASSPGDRVLDTQYF. The DNA for the CDR3 is TGTGCCAGTAGTCCAGGGGACAGGGTTTTGGATACGCAGTATTTT. The chain links TRBV19 to TRBJ2-3; 9 bases fit TRBD1. Germline V gene sequence: CDR1 LNHDA, CDR2 SQIVND (reference sequence). Trimming at V came to 5 bases and at J to 6 bases, leaving 9 bases not matched to a gene. The CDR3 has 15 residues.

The chain uses TRBV14 and TRBJ1-1; TRBD1 aligns across 8 bases. The CDR3 is made up of 17 amino acids. The germline CDR1 and CDR2 sequences are SGHDN and FVKESK. The V gene end was trimmed by 0 bases and the J gene end by 1 base; junction bases not matched to a gene: 7. The CDR3 nucleotides read TGTGCCAGCAGCCAAGATTGGGGACAGGTAAAGAACACTGAAGCTTTCTTT. It encodes CASSQDWGQVKNTEAFF.

The chain carries TRBV19 and TRBJ1-1; a possible D gene is TRBD1 (6 bases). This CDR3 spans 13 amino acids. Germline V lookup: CDR1 LNHDA, CDR2 SQIVND (reference sequence). V dropped 5 bases and J dropped 0 bases, with 7 bases sitting between them. CDR3 nucleotide sequence: TGTGCCAGTAGTTACAGGGTGAACACTGAAGCTTTCTTT. Translating gives CASSYRVNTEAFF. The entire variable domain, with the rest obtained from reference TRBV19 and TRBJ1-1, is as follows: DGGITQSPKYLFRKEGQNVTLSCEQNLNHDAMYWYRQDPGQGLRLIYYSQIVNDFQKGDIAEGYSVSREKKESFPLTVTSAQKNPTAFYLCASSYRVNTEAFFGQGTRLTVV.

The gene calls are TRBV19 and TRBJ2-5, with 11 bases lining up with TRBD2. The J call may be mistaken, given a closer DNA end match to TRBJ2-7. The CDR3 has 14 residues. Germline V CDR1 and CDR2: LNHDA, SQIVND (reference sequence). The CDR3 sequence: CASSMTSGTYEQYF. CDR3 nucleotide sequence: TGTGCCAGTAGTATGACTAGCGGGACCTACGAGCAGTACTTC.

This chain links TRBV28 with TRBJ2-4; TRBD1 matches at 7 bases. The germline V gene encodes CDR1 MDHEN and CDR2 SYDVKM. Trimming at V came to 6 bases and at J to 6 bases, leaving 11 bases not matched to a gene. CDR3 length equals 15 residues. The CDR3 region is CASRAATGRVNIQYF. The CDR3 DNA reads as TGTGCCAGCAGAGCGGCGACAGGGCGTGTAAACATTCAGTACTTC.

The gene calls are TRBV5-1 and TRBJ2-2; a weak D match, TRBD1 (6 bases). Between the trimmed V and J ends, which lost 1 base and 6 bases, there was a span of 19 bases. Germline lookup yields CDR1 SGHRS and CDR2 YFSETQ. The CDR3 covers 17 residues. Here the CDR3 reads CASSLTGPEVISGELFF. CDR3 sequence (DNA): TGCGCCAGCAGCTTGACAGGGCCCGAGGTAATCTCCGGGGAGCTGTTTTTT.

For the CDR3, the DNA is TGTGCCAGCAGTTCTACCACAGGGCTTCTTACAGATACGCAGTATTTT. This gives the protein CASSSTTGLLTDTQYF. The chain carries TRBV7-2 and TRBJ2-3; TRBD1 might be the D (6 bases). Between the trimmed V and J ends, which lost 6 bases and 3 bases, there was a span of 19 bases. Germline V CDR1 and CDR2: SGHTA, FQGNSA. The CDR3 runs 16 residues.

The V gene is TRBV6-6, the J gene TRBJ2-2; 11 positions agree with TRBD1. The CDR3 is 16 residues long. Trimming cost V 0 bases and J 4 bases; bases outside gene matches: 1. The germline CDR1 and CDR2 sequences are MNHNY and SVGAGI (reference sequence). CDR3 nucleotides: TGTGCCAGCAGTTACTCAGGGACAGGGGGCACCGGGGAGCTGTTTTTT. Translated, it gives CASSYSGTGGTGELFF.

The J gene is TRBJ2-7, the V gene TRBV28, with 8 bases fitting TRBD2. The CDR3 is made up of 13 amino acids. The germline V gene has CDR1 MDHEN and CDR2 SYDVKM. V shed 7 bases, J shed 5 bases, and the junction held 7 bases outside the gene matches. CDR3 amino acids: CASTRGSGDEQYF. DNA of the CDR3: TGTGCCAGCACCCGGGGTAGCGGGGACGAGCAGTACTTC.

The chain combines TRBV27 with TRBJ2-7; 13 nucleotides agree with TRBD2. From germline, CDR1 is MNHEY and CDR2 SMNVEV (reference sequence). The trim removed 7 bases at V and 7 bases at J, leaving 10 bases unmatched. The CDR3 consists of 15 residues. In DNA form, the CDR3 reads TGTGCCAGCATGGGAGGACTAGCGGGAGAGGGGGAGCAGTACTTC. As protein: CASMGGLAGEGEQYF.

The rearrangement uses TRBV6-5 and TRBJ2-7; 7 positions match TRBD1. Looked up from germline, CDR1 is MNHEY and CDR2 is SVGAGI. This CDR3 has 15 amino acids. The V segment lost 6 bases and the J segment 5 bases; nucleotides outside the gene matches: 13. CDR3 sequence: CASSAADRVVHEQYF. The CDR3 DNA follows: TGTGCCAGCAGCGCAGCAGACAGGGTGGTCCACGAGCAGTACTTC.

Only a few counts were recorded for this clone. This chain connects TRBV6-6 to TRBJ2-3; 9 bases align to TRBD2. The CDR3 runs to 14 residues. Losses at the gene ends were 6 bases for V and 4 bases for J; bases not matched to a gene: 5. Germline V gene lookup returns CDR1 MNHNY and CDR2 SVGAGI (reference sequence). This CDR3 reads CASSRGLAADTQYF. CDR3 nucleotides: TGTGCCAGCAGCCGGGGACTAGCCGCAGATACGCAGTATTTT.

CDR3 in DNA: TGTGCCAGTAGTGGAGGGGACCGAAATTACGAGCAGTACTTC. Translation gives CASSGGDRNYEQYF. This chain joins TRBV19 and TRBJ2-7, with a weak D call TRBD2 (6 bases). Germline lookup yields CDR1 LNHDA and CDR2 SQIVND (reference sequence). This CDR3 has 14 amino acids. V gave up 5 bases and J gave up 4 bases, with 15 bases separating them.

V and J are TRBV11-2 and TRBJ2-3; D possibly corresponds to TRBD2 (5 bases). Trimming took off 0 bases at V and 5 bases at J, with 12 bases between the two ends. This CDR3 region has 15 residues. Germline-derived CDR1 and CDR2 are SGHAT and FQNNGV. CDR3 residues: CASSLDRRTLDTQYF. CDR3 in DNA: TGTGCCAGCAGCTTAGATCGACGGACTCTAGATACGCAGTATTTT.

The chain recombines TRBV2 with TRBJ1-4; D is undetermined. This CDR3 contains 16 residues. Trimming stripped 4 bases from V and 0 bases from J, with 12 bases between. Germline CDR1 is SNHLY and CDR2 is FYNNEI. The chain's CDR3 is CASSGNSPATNEKLFF. CDR3 in DNA: TGTGCCAGCAGTGGGAACAGCCCAGCAACTAATGAAAAACTGTTTTTT. The whole variable domain, filled in from reference TRBV2 and TRBJ1-4, reads EPEVTQTPSHQVTQMGQEVILRCVPISNHLYFYWYRQILGQKVEFLVSFYNNEISEKSEIFDDQFSVERPDGSNFTLKIRSTKLEDSAMYFCASSGNSPATNEKLFFGSGTQLSVL.

The chain is built from TRBV19 and TRBJ2-7; 9 bases align to TRBD1. The length of the CDR3 is 14 residues. Germline loops: CDR1 LNHDA, CDR2 SQIVND (reference sequence). The ends lost 5 bases at V and 3 bases at J; junction bases unmatched: 5. Here the CDR3 reads CASSPWDRDYEQYF. CDR3 coding DNA: TGTGCCAGTAGTCCCTGGGACAGGGACTACGAGCAGTACTTC.

This clone was seen only a few times. This chain connects TRBV27 to TRBJ2-3; tentatively, D is TRBD2 (5 bases). The CDR3 length is 16 residues. V was trimmed by 4 bases and J by 1 base, leaving 15 bases between them. The germline V gene encodes CDR1 MNHEY and CDR2 SMNVEV (reference sequence). CDR3 sequence: CASSSPRASGTDTQYF. DNA for the CDR3: TGTGCCAGCAGTTCCCCGAGGGCGAGCGGCACAGATACGCAGTATTTT.

This clone was observed a single time. The rearrangement joins TRBV28 to TRBJ1-4, with a tentative D call TRBD1 (5 bases). This CDR3 comprises 15 residues. Germline V lookup: CDR1 MDHEN, CDR2 SYDVKM. Trimming took off 5 bases at V and 8 bases at J, with 18 bases between the two ends. CDR3 nucleotide sequence: TGTGCCAGCAGTCCCCCTCGGGGGGAAGGCGAAAAACTGTTTTTT. This encodes CASSPPRGEGEKLFF. The full variable domain, its missing parts supplied by reference TRBV28 and TRBJ1-4, is DVKVTQSSRYLVKRTGEKVFLECVQDMDHENMFWYRQDPGLGLRLIYFSYDVKMKEKGDIPEGYSVSREKKERFSLILESASTNQTSMYLCASSPPRGEGEKLFFGSGTQLSVL.

This chain uses TRBV5-1 with TRBJ2-1, with 9 nucleotides matching TRBD1. V was pared by 4 bases and J by 11 bases, with 4 bases of the junction left unmatched. Germline V CDR1 and CDR2: SGHRS, YFSETQ. The CDR3 has 12 amino acids. Written as DNA, the CDR3 is TGCGCCAGCAGCAGGACAGGGGCCCAGCAGTTCTTC. It codes for CASSRTGAQQFF. The whole variable domain, filled in from reference TRBV5-1 and TRBJ2-1, reads KAGVTQTPRYLIKTRGQQVTLSCSPISGHRSVSWYQQTPGQGLQFLFEYFSETQRNKGNFPGRFSGRQFSNSRSEMNVSTLELGDSALYLCASSRTGAQQFFGPGTRLTVL.